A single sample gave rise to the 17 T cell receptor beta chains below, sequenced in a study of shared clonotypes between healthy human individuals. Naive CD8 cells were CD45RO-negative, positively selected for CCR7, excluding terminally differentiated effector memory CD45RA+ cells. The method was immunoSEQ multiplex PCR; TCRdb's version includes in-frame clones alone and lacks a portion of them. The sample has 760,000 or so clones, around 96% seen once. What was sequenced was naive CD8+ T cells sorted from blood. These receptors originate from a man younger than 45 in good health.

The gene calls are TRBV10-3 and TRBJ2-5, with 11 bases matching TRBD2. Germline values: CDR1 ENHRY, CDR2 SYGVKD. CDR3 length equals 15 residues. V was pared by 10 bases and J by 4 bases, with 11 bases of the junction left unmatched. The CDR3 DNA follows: TGTGCCACCCAGGCCATAGCGGGAGGGACAGAGACCCAGTACTTC. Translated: CATQAIAGGTETQYF.

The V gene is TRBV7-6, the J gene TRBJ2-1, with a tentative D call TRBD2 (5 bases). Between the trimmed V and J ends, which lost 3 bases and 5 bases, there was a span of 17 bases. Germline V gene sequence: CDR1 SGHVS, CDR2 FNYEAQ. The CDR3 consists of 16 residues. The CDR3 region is CASSFSVSGPDNEQFF. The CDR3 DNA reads TGTGCCAGCAGCTTTTCGGTAAGCGGACCCGACAATGAGCAGTTCTTC. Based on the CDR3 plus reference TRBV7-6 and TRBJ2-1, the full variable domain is GAGVSQSPRYKVTKRGQDVALRCDPISGHVSLYWYRQALGQGPEFLTYFNYEAQQDKSGLPNDRFSAERPEGSISTLTIQRTEQRDSAMYRCASSFSVSGPDNEQFFGPGTRLTVL.

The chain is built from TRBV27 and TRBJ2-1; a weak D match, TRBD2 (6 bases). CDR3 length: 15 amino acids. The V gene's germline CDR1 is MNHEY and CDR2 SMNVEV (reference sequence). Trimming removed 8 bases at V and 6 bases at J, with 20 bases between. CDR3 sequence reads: CASVGRLGRSNEQFF. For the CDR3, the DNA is TGTGCCAGCGTGGGGCGACTAGGAAGGAGCAATGAGCAGTTCTTC.

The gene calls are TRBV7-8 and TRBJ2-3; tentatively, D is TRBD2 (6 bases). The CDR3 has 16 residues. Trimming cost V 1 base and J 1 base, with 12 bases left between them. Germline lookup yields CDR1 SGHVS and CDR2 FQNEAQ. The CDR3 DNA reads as TGTGCCAGCAGCTTAGGTCATTCTAGCGGCACAGATACGCAGTATTTT. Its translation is CASSLGHSSGTDTQYF. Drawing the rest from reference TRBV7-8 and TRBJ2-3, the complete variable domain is GAGVSQSPRYKVAKRGQDVALRCDPISGHVSLFWYQQALGQGPEFLTYFQNEAQLDKSGLPSDRFFAERPEGSVSTLKIQRTQQEDSAVYLCASSLGHSSGTDTQYFGPGTRLTVL.

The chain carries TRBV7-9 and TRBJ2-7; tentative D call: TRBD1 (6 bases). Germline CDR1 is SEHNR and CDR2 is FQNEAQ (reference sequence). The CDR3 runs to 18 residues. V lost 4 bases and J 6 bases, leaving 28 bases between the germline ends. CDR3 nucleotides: TGTGCCAGCAGCTCTTCTACCGGGACACCGAGACCCTTTTCCGAGCAGTACTTC. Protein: CASSSSTGTPRPFSEQYF.

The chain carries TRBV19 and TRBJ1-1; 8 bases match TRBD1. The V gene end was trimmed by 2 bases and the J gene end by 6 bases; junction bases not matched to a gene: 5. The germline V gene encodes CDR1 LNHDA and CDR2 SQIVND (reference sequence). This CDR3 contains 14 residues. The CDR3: CASSIRQGLAEAFF. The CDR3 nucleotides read TGTGCCAGTAGTATAAGACAGGGGCTCGCTGAAGCTTTCTTT.

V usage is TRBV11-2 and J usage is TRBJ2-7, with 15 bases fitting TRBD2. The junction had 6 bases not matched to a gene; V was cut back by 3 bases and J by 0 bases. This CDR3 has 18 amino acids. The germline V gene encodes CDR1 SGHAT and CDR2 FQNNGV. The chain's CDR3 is CASSLGTSGRSTSYEQYF. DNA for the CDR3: TGTGCCAGCAGCTTGGGGACTAGCGGGAGGTCCACCTCCTACGAGCAGTACTTC.

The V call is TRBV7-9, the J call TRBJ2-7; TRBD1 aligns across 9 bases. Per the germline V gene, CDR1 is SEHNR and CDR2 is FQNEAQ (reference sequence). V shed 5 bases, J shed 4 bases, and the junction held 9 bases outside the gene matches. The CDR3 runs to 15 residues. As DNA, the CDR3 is TGTGCCAGCAGCCCGAGGACAGGGGAGTGGTACGAGCAGTACTTC. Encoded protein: CASSPRTGEWYEQYF.

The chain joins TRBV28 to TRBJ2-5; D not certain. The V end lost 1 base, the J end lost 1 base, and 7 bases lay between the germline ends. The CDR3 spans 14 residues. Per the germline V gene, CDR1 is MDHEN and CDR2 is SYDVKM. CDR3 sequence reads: CASSLSLAQETQYF. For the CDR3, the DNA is TGTGCCAGCAGTTTATCATTAGCCCAAGAGACCCAGTACTTC.

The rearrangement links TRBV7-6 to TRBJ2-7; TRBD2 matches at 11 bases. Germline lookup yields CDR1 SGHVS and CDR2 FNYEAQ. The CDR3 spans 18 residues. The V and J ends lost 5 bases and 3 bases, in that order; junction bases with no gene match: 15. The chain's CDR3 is CASSRDFPTSGRGYEQYF. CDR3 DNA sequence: TGTGCCAGCAGCCGTGATTTCCCCACTAGCGGGAGAGGCTACGAGCAGTACTTC.

The CDR3 spells CASSSEGAHEQYF. CDR3 bases: TGTGCCAGCAGCTCGGAGGGGGCCCACGAGCAGTACTTC. V gene TRBV11-2 combines with J gene TRBJ2-7, with D tentatively TRBD1 (7 bases). V shed 4 bases and J shed 5 bases, with 12 bases lying between them. The CDR3 is made up of 13 amino acids. Per the germline V gene, CDR1 is SGHAT and CDR2 is FQNNGV.

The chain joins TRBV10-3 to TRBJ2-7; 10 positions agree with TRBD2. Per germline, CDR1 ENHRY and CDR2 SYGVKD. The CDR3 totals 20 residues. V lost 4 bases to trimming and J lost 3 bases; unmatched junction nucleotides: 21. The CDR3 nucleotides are TGTGCCATCAGTGTCAGGGCCTGGACTAGCGGCCAAAACGGGGGCTACGAGCAGTACTTC. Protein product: CAISVRAWTSGQNGGYEQYF.

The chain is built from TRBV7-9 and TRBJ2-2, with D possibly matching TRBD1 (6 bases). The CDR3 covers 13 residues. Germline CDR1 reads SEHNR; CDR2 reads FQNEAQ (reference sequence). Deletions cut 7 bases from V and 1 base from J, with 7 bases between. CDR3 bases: TGTGCCAGCACGGGACAGAACACCGGGGAGCTGTTTTTT. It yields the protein CASTGQNTGELFF.

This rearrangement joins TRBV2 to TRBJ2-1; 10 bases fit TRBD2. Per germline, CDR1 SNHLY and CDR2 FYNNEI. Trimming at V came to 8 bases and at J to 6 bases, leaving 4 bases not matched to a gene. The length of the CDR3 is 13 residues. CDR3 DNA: TGTGCCAGCGGGCTAGCGGGAGCCAATGAGCAGTTCTTC. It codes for CASGLAGANEQFF.

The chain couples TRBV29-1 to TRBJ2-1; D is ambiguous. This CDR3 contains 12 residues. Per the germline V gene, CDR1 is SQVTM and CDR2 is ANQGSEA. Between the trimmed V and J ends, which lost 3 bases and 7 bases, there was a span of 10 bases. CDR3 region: CSVDFGENEQFF. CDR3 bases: TGCAGCGTTGATTTTGGAGAGAATGAGCAGTTCTTC.

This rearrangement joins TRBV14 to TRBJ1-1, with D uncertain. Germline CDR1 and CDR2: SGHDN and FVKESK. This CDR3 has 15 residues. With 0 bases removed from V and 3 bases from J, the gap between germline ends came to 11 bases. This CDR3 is CASSQDLGDYTEAFF. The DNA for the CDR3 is TGTGCCAGCAGCCAAGATCTCGGGGATTACACTGAAGCTTTCTTT.

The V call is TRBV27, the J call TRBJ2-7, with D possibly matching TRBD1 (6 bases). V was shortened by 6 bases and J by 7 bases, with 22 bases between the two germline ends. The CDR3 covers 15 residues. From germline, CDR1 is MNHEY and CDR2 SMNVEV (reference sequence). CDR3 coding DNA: TGTGCCAGCAGCCCCCGACAGGCCCCCTACGGGGAGCAGTACTTC. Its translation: CASSPRQAPYGEQYF.